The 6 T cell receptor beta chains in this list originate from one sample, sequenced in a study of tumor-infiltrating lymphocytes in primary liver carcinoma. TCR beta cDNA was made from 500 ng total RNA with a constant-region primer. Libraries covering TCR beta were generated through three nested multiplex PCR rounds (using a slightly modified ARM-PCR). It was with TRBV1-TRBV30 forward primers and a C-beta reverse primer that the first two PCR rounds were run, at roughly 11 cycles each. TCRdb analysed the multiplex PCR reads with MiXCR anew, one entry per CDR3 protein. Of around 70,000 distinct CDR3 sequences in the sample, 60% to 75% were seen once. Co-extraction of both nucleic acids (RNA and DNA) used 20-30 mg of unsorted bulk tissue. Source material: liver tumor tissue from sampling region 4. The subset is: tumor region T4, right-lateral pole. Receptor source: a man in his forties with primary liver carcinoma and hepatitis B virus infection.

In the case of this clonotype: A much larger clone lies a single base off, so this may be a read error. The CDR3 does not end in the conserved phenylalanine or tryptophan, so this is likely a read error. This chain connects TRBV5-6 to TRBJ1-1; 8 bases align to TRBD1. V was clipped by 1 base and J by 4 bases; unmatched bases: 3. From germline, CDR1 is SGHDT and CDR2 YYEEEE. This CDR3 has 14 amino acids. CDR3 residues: CASSLLDRATEAFL. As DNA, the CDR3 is TGTGCCAGCAGCTTGCTGGACAGGGCCACTGAAGCTTTCTTA.

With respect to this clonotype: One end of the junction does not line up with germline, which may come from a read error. The CDR3 nucleotides are TGTGTCAGCAGCTTGGATGGGGCGGAGAGGCCAGATACGCAGTATTTT. Its translation is CVSSLDGAERPDTQYF. The chain links TRBV5-4 to TRBJ2-3; TRBD1 might be the D (5 bases). The length of the CDR3 is 16 residues. Germline assignment: CDR1 SGHNT and CDR2 YYREEE (reference sequence).

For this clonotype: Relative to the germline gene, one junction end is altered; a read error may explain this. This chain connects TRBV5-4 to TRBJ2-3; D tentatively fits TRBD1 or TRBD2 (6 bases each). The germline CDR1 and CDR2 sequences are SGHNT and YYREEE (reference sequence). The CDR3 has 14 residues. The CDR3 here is CASSFGGQTDAQYF. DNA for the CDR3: TGTGCCAGTAGCTTTGGGGGGCAAACAGATGCGCAGTATTTT.

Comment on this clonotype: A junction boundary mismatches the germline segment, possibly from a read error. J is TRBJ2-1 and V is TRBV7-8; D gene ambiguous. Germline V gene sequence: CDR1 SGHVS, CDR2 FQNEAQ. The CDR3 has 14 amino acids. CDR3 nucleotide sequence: TGTGTCAGCACCCGGGCTGTGAACTACAATGAGCAGTTCTTC. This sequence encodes CVSTRAVNYNEQFF.

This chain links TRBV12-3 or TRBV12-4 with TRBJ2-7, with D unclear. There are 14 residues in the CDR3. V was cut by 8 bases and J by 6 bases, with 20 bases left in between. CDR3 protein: CASRPTGLSGEQYF. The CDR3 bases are TGTGCCAGCCGCCCTACGGGTTTATCAGGCGAGCAGTACTTC.

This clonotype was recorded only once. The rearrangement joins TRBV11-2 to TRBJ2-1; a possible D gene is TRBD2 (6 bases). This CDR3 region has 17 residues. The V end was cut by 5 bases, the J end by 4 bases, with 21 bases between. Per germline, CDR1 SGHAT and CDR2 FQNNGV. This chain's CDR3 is CASSPGLAGIEYNEQFF. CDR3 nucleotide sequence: TGTGCCAGCAGCCCGGGACTGGCAGGGATTGAGTACAATGAGCAGTTCTTC.